This T cell receptor beta chain was identified during a study of regulatory T cells in long-lasting Graves disease. The study's findings and limits: Lower TCR diversity was seen in persistent Graves' patients than in newly diagnosed ones.

Both iRepertoire HTBI primers and Arm-PCR of CDR3 regions were used to build the TCR beta libraries. TCRdb re-derived calls from the multiplex PCR reads in MiXCR, one entry per CDR3 protein. This table has hundreds of thousands of distinct CDR3 sequences, 20% appearing once. This sample's time point: persistent/refractory GD, antithyroid drugs over 5 years with positive TRAb. PBMC-extracted RNA yielded the TCR library. Under American Thyroid Association guidelines, Graves' disease was diagnosed. Trimming took off 5 bases at V and 2 bases at J, with 12 bases between the two ends. Germline CDR1 and CDR2: MDHEN and SYDVKM. The CDR3 has 14 amino acids. This clonotype was recorded many times. No antigen is known for it.

The sequence was obtained from a female donor with Graves disease. The input for sequencing was peripheral blood mononuclear cells (PBMCs), taken when the disease was refractory, from a patient treated with antithyroid drugs. The chain is built from TRBV28 and TRBJ2-5; D gene uncertain. In DNA form, the CDR3 reads TGTGCCAGCAGTCCCGAAGCGATTCAAGAGACCCAGTACTTC. Its translation is CASSPEAIQETQYF.